This T cell receptor (beta chain) is from a study of blood T cells in healthy people across ages. Study findings and constraints: Observed TCR beta diversity showed a strong correlation with the percentage of naive T cells as measured by flow cytometry. Both higher diversity and more naive CD4+ cells marked long-lived donors when set against aged donors.

V was shortened by 5 bases and J by 7 bases, with 15 bases between the two germline ends. The CDR3 runs 14 residues. Germline CDR1 reads MDHEN; CDR2 reads SYDVKM. A second PCR, run for about 7 to 11 cycles, used a sample-barcoded 5' primer plus a J-beta primer mix. A tag from a template-switch adaptor with 12 random nucleotides marked each cDNA molecule. Each CDR3 protein is one row after TCRdb ran MiXCR on the 5' RACE reads. Of around 1,000,000 distinct CDR3 sequences listed, 25% are singletons. About this clonotype: Its target is unknown.

This sample was also put to use in a study of T cells of mothers and their children. This second study notes: Overlap in related mother-child pairs always slightly exceeded unrelated pairs, never significantly.

Sequencing input: blood. V is TRBV28 and J is TRBJ2-1; a weak D match, TRBD2 (5 bases). The receptor comes from a girl aged 2 to 9 in good health. The CDR3 sequence: CASSASDWGNEQFF. CDR3 coding DNA: TGTGCCAGCAGTGCATCGGACTGGGGTAATGAGCAGTTCTTC.